A single sample gave rise to the 29 T cell receptor beta chains below, sequenced in a study of blood T cell repertoires in COVID-19. Sequenced by immunoSEQ multiplex PCR; TCRdb stores in-frame clones only, minus some. Among about 240,000 clones listed, around four fifths were seen once. The sequenced sample consisted of peripheral blood. These receptors were taken from a woman at least 80 years old with COVID-19, enrolled during active disease.

The gene calls are TRBV7-8 and TRBJ1-4; 8 nucleotides match TRBD1. V trimming: 6 bases; J trimming: 2 bases; junction bases outside the gene matches: 8. CDR1 SGHVS and CDR2 FQNEAQ come from the germline V gene. The CDR3 loop spans 16 amino acids. The CDR3 DNA sequence: TGTGCCAGCAGTAAGGACAGGGCCGCCACTAATGAAAAACTGTTTTTT. It specifies CASSKDRAATNEKLFF.

The chain recombines TRBV23-1 with TRBJ1-6; 8 bases align to TRBD1. TRBV23-1 is assigned to the ORF class and has an uncertain function. Trimming cost V 8 bases and J 0 bases; bases outside gene matches: 6. The CDR3 is 16 amino acids. The CDR3 spells CASLQGDSSYNSPLHF. The CDR3 DNA reads TGCGCCAGCTTACAGGGGGATAGCTCCTATAATTCACCCCTCCACTTT.

In this sample, this clone turned up once. The chain has TRBV2 and TRBJ2-5, with 9 nucleotides matching TRBD2. Germline values: CDR1 SNHLY, CDR2 FYNNEI. The CDR3 is made up of 18 amino acids. V dropped 2 bases and J dropped 2; count of bases not matched to a gene: 12. CDR3 in DNA: TGTGCCAGCAGTGAATGGGGTTTTGGACTAGCGCTTCAAGAGACCCAGTACTTC. Protein sequence: CASSEWGFGLALQETQYF.

This sequence joins TRBV4-3 and TRBJ2-1, with 9 positions matching TRBD2. CDR1 and CDR2 (germline): LGHNA, YSLEER. The CDR3 runs to 19 residues. J lost 0 bases, V lost 0 bases, and 9 bases had no gene match. The CDR3 region is CASSQDRGGGRASYNEQFF. The CDR3, as DNA: TGCGCCAGCAGCCAAGATCGGGGAGGCGGGAGGGCCTCCTACAATGAGCAGTTCTTC.

The chain joins TRBV9 to TRBJ1-5; D is unclear. The germline V and J ends were trimmed by 0 bases and 3 bases, with 10 bases remaining between them. From germline, CDR1 is SGDLS and CDR2 YYNGEE. The CDR3 extends over 15 amino acids. The CDR3 sequence is CASSVGGLANQPQHF. The CDR3 DNA reads TGTGCCAGCAGCGTAGGAGGGCTGGCCAATCAGCCCCAGCATTTT.

The chain uses TRBV10-1 and TRBJ2-3; 9 nucleotides line up with TRBD2. Germline CDR1 reads WNHNN; CDR2 reads SYGVQD (reference sequence). V shed 6 bases and J 0 bases; nucleotides not matched to a gene: 4. This CDR3 contains 15 residues. CDR3 nucleotides: TGCGCCAGCAGACTAGCGGGCCTCAGCACAGATACGCAGTATTTT. Its protein is CASRLAGLSTDTQYF.

The J gene is TRBJ2-7, the V gene TRBV18, with D maybe TRBD1 (6 bases). Deletions cut 3 bases from V and 2 bases from J, with 11 bases between. Per germline, CDR1 KGHSH and CDR2 LQKENI. The CDR3 extends over 14 amino acids. CDR3 sequence: CASSPAGDAYEQYF. The CDR3 coding sequence is TGTGCCAGCTCACCGGCAGGGGACGCCTACGAGCAGTACTTC.

CDR3 sequence: CASSSTGGNTGELFF. The CDR3 DNA reads as TGTGCCAGCAGCTCAACAGGGGGAAACACCGGGGAGCTGTTTTTT. The chain uses TRBV5-4 and TRBJ2-2; 8 bases map to TRBD1. From germline, CDR1 is SGHNT and CDR2 YYREEE (reference sequence). V was pared by 3 bases and J by 2 bases, with 3 bases of the junction left unmatched. The CDR3 runs to 15 residues.

The chain is built from TRBV6-6 and TRBJ2-7; 12 bases match TRBD2. V was pared by 2 bases and J by 5 bases, with 7 bases of the junction left unmatched. The V gene's germline CDR1 is MNHNY and CDR2 SVGAGI (reference sequence). The CDR3 is 16 residues long. CDR3 DNA sequence: TGTGCCAGCAGTTACGGTCCGACTAGCGGGGGAAACGAGCAGTACTTC. It encodes CASSYGPTSGGNEQYF.

This clone was seen just once. The V call is TRBV29-1, the J call TRBJ1-2; D perhaps matches TRBD1 (6 bases). Germline assignment: CDR1 SQVTM and CDR2 ANQGSEA. This CDR3 is 14 amino acids long. The V and J ends lost 8 bases and 7 bases respectively, with 23 bases between them. DNA for the CDR3: TGCAGCTATTTAGGGACACGGGCCACCGGTGGCTACACCTTC. Translation: CSYLGTRATGGYTF.

This chain links TRBV5-4 with TRBJ2-3, with D possibly TRBD2 on 6 matching bases. CDR1 is SGHNT and CDR2 is YYREEE in the germline V gene (reference sequence). Trimming removed 0 bases from V and 2 bases from J, with 22 bases in between. This CDR3 comprises 19 residues. CDR3 nucleotides: TGTGCCAGCAGCTTGGCCGAGTGGGAGGCCCCGGGTCCCACAGATACGCAGTATTTT. This encodes CASSLAEWEAPGPTDTQYF.

The chain recombines TRBV7-2 with TRBJ1-4; 7 bases map to TRBD1. Germline V gene sequence: CDR1 SGHTA, CDR2 FQGNSA. The CDR3 totals 13 residues. The V and J ends lost 5 bases and 10 bases, in that order; junction bases with no gene match: 7. CDR3 DNA sequence: TGTGCCAGCAGCCTCCGGGACAGCGTAAAACTGTTTTTT. It codes for CASSLRDSVKLFF. Filled out from reference TRBV7-2 and TRBJ1-4, the complete variable domain reads GAGVSQSPSNKVTEKGKDVELRCDPISGHTALYWYRQSLGQGLEFLIYFQGNSAPDKSGLPSDRFSAERTGGSVSTLTIQRTQQEDSAVYLCASSLRDSVKLFFGSGTQLSVL.

The V and J genes are TRBV7-2 and TRBJ1-2; perhaps TRBD1 as D (5 bases). From germline, CDR1 is SGHTA and CDR2 FQGNSA. The CDR3 covers 14 residues. Trimming cost V 4 bases and J 8 bases, with 17 bases left between them. Here the CDR3 DNA reads TGTGCCAGCAGCTCCCAGGGCGCCCTGCAGGGCTACACCTTC. Translating it yields CASSSQGALQGYTF.

The CDR3 spells CATSDFSSGANVLTF. CDR3 nucleotides: TGTGCCACCAGTGATTTCAGCTCTGGGGCCAACGTCCTGACTTTC. The J gene is TRBJ2-6, the V gene TRBV24-1; D gene ambiguous. Germline V CDR1 and CDR2: KGHDR, SFDVKD. The CDR3 covers 15 residues. Trimming stripped 1 base from V and 0 bases from J, with 3 bases between.

A single count supports this clone. V and J are TRBV3-1 (or the pseudogene TRBV3-2) and TRBJ2-5; possibly TRBD1 for D (6 bases). This CDR3 region has 19 residues. Germline V CDR1 and CDR2: LGHDT, YNNKEL (reference sequence). Trimming removed 4 bases at V and 2 bases at J, with 26 bases between. The CDR3 sequence is CASSLDRQIGTRRQETQYF. The CDR3 DNA sequence: TGTGCCAGCAGCCTCGACAGACAAATTGGGACAAGAAGACAAGAGACCCAGTACTTC.

The chain recombines TRBV6-1 with TRBJ1-2, with D unresolved. V was trimmed by 2 bases and J by 2 bases, leaving 6 bases between them. This CDR3 is 13 amino acids long. Germline V lookup: CDR1 MNHNS, CDR2 SASEGT. CDR3 protein: CASSETDNYGYTF. CDR3 DNA: TGTGCCAGCAGTGAAACAGACAACTATGGCTACACCTTC.

This clone appeared once. The rearrangement links TRBV6-6 to TRBJ2-5; no firm D call. CDR1 is MNHNY and CDR2 is SVGAGI in the germline V gene (reference sequence). V lost 5 bases and J lost 2, with 9 bases in between. CDR3 length: 13 amino acids. The CDR3 loop reads CASSHTVQETQYF. The CDR3 DNA follows: TGTGCCAGCAGTCACACAGTGCAAGAGACCCAGTACTTC.

The chain combines TRBV19 with TRBJ2-7; 9 positions match TRBD1. CDR3 size: 13 residues. V lost 6 bases and J lost 6; bases outside the gene matches: 6. CDR1 and CDR2 from the germline V gene are LNHDA and SQIVND (reference sequence). The CDR3 sequence is CASRDRGYGEQYF. The CDR3 bases are TGTGCCAGTAGAGACAGGGGGTACGGCGAGCAGTACTTC.

This clone showed up just a few times. This chain connects TRBV19 to TRBJ1-5; D possibly corresponds to TRBD1 (6 bases). The V end was cut by 6 bases, the J end by 3 bases, with 15 bases between. The CDR3 loop spans 15 amino acids. The V gene's germline CDR1 is LNHDA and CDR2 SQIVND (reference sequence). CDR3 sequence reads: CASRRQTGSNQPQHF. CDR3 DNA sequence: TGTGCCAGTAGACGCCAGACAGGCTCCAATCAGCCCCAGCATTTT.

The chain couples TRBV18 to TRBJ2-7, with 10 bases fitting TRBD2. The germline CDR1 and CDR2 sequences are KGHSH and LQKENI. With 3 bases clipped from V and 3 bases from J, the junction kept 14 bases outside the gene matches. The CDR3 totals 18 residues. The CDR3 DNA sequence: TGTGCCAGCTCACCGGGCCCTAGCGGGAGAGGGAGGGGCTACGAGCAGTACTTC. This encodes CASSPGPSGRGRGYEQYF.

V usage is TRBV6-2 or TRBV6-3 and J usage is TRBJ2-2; 9 positions match TRBD1. Germline V gives CDR1 MNHEY, CDR2 SVGEGT. V trimming: 2 bases; J trimming: 6 bases; junction bases outside the gene matches: 7. The CDR3 runs to 16 residues. The DNA of the CDR3 is TGTGCCAGCAGTTACACACGGGGACAGGGTGCCGGGGAGCTGTTTTTT. The encoded protein is CASSYTRGQGAGELFF.

This clone was counted between two and nine times. V and J are TRBV2 and TRBJ1-1, with D possibly being TRBD1 (6 bases). This CDR3 spans 14 amino acids. CDR1 SNHLY and CDR2 FYNNEI come from the germline V gene. Trimming removed 7 bases at V and 6 bases at J, with 18 bases between. CDR3 sequence reads: CASTSAGGRAEAFF. The CDR3 DNA reads as TGTGCCAGCACCTCGGCGGGGGGCAGGGCTGAAGCTTTCTTT.

V usage is TRBV2 and J usage is TRBJ1-4, with TRBD1 identical over 9 bases. The length of the CDR3 is 14 residues. J lost 7 bases, V lost 5 bases, and 5 bases had no gene match. Germline V gene data show CDR1 as SNHLY and CDR2 as FYNNEI. CDR3 nucleotide sequence: TGTGCCAGCAGTCCCGGGACAGGGAGTGAAAAACTGTTTTTT. Amino acid sequence: CASSPGTGSEKLFF.

The chain carries TRBV30 and TRBJ2-7, with 7 bases that match TRBD2. Germline values: CDR1 GTSNPN, CDR2 SVGIG (reference sequence). Unmatched junction bases numbered 14, after V lost 4 bases and J lost 2 bases. This CDR3 is 16 amino acids long. The CDR3 nucleotides are TGTGCCTGGACCAATTTACGGACTAGTGGCGCCTACGAGCAGTACTTC. Translating gives CAWTNLRTSGAYEQYF.

The chain employs TRBV6-4 and TRBJ2-7, with 8 bases that match TRBD1. V lost 8 bases, J lost 4 bases, and 10 bases stayed unmatched. The length of the CDR3 is 14 residues. Germline lookup yields CDR1 MRHNA and CDR2 SNTAGT. The CDR3, as DNA: TGTGCCAGCGGAGCAGGGGGCATCGTGTACGAGCAGTACTTC. Translating it yields CASGAGGIVYEQYF.

V is TRBV27 and J is TRBJ1-6, with TRBD1 as a possible D gene (6 bases). Germline V gene lookup returns CDR1 MNHEY and CDR2 SMNVEV (reference sequence). This CDR3 is 17 amino acids long. V was trimmed by 5 bases and J by 5 bases, leaving 19 bases between them. DNA of the CDR3: TGTGCCAGCAGTACTCGGACAGATAGGCGTAATAATTCACCCCTCCACTTT. Translating gives CASSTRTDRRNNSPLHF.

CDR3 region: CASSQSGGAYNEQFF. The CDR3 coding sequence is TGTGCCAGTAGTCAAAGCGGGGGCGCCTACAATGAGCAGTTCTTC. V gene TRBV19 combines with J gene TRBJ2-1, with TRBD2 identical over 8 bases. This CDR3 contains 15 residues. The germline V gene has CDR1 LNHDA and CDR2 SQIVND (reference sequence). The V and J ends lost 5 bases and 2 bases, in that order; junction bases with no gene match: 5.

This chain joins TRBV6-2 or TRBV6-3 and TRBJ1-2; 7 nucleotides match TRBD1. The CDR3 length is 13 residues. The ends lost 5 bases at V and 4 bases at J; junction bases unmatched: 4. Germline V gene data show CDR1 as MNHEY and CDR2 as SVGEGT. This chain's CDR3 is CASSRQGIYGYTF. The CDR3 DNA sequence: TGTGCCAGCAGTCGACAGGGAATCTATGGCTACACCTTC.

This rearrangement joins TRBV18 to TRBJ1-2; TRBD1 might be the D (6 bases). This CDR3 has 15 residues. Germline V gene lookup returns CDR1 KGHSH and CDR2 LQKENI. Deletions cut 4 bases from V and 5 bases from J, with 17 bases between. CDR3 nucleotides: TGTGCCAGCTCACGTGAGATGAGACAGGTTTATGGCTACACCTTC. It specifies CASSREMRQVYGYTF. Variable domain in full (rest from reference TRBV18 and TRBJ1-2): NAGVMQNPRHLVRRRGQEARLRCSPMKGHSHVYWYRQLPEEGLKFMVYLQKENIIDESGMPKERFSAEFPKEGPSILRIQQVVRGDSAAYFCASSREMRQVYGYTFGSGTRLTVV.